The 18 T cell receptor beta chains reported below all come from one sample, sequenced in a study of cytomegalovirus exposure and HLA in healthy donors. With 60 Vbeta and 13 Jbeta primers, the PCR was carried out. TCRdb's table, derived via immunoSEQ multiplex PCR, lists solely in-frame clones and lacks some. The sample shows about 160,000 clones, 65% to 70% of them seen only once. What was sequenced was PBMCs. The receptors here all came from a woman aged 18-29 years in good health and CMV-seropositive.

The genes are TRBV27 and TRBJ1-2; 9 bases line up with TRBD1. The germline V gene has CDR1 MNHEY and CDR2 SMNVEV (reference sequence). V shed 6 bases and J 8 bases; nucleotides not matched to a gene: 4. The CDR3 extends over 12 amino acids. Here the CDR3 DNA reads TGTGCCAGCAGACAGGGGGCGGAAGGCTACACCTTC. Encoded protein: CASRQGAEGYTF.

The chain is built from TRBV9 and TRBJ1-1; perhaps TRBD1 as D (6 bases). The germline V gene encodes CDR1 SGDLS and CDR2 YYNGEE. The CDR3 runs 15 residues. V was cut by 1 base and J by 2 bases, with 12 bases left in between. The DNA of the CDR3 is TGTGCCAGCAGCGTAAGTAACAGGGCTAACACTGAAGCTTTCTTT. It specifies CASSVSNRANTEAFF.

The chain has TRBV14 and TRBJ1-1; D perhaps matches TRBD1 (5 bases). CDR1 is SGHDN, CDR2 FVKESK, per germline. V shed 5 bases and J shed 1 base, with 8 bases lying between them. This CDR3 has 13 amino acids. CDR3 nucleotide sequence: TGTGCCAGCAGCATTCAGGGGAACACTGAAGCTTTCTTT. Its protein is CASSIQGNTEAFF.

The CDR3 sequence is CASRQGIYGYTF. The DNA of the CDR3 is TGCGCCAGCAGGCAGGGCATCTATGGCTACACCTTC. The chain recombines TRBV5-1 with TRBJ1-2, with a possible D match to TRBD1 (5 bases). The V gene lost 5 bases and the J gene lost 4 bases, with 9 bases spanning the gap. CDR3 size: 12 residues. CDR1 and CDR2 (germline): SGHRS, YFSETQ.

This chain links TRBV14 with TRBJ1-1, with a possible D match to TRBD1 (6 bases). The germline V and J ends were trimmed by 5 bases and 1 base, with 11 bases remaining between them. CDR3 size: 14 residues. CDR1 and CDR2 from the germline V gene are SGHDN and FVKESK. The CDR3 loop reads CASSWGGKNTEAFF. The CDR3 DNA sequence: TGTGCCAGCAGCTGGGGGGGCAAGAACACTGAAGCTTTCTTT.

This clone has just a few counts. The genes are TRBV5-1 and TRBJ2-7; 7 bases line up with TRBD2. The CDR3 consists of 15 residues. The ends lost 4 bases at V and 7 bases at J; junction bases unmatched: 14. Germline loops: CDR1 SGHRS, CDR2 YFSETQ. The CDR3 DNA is TGCGCCAGCAGCCCTGGGGAGGGAGGGCCGGGTGAGCAGTACTTC. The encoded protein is CASSPGEGGPGEQYF.

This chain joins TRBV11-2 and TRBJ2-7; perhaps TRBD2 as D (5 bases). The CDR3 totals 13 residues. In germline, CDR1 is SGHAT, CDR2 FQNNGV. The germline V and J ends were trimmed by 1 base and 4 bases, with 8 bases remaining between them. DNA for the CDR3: TGTGCCAGCAGCTTAGGAGGGAAGTACGAGCAGTACTTC. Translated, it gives CASSLGGKYEQYF. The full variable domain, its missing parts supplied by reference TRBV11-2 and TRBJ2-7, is EAGVAQSPRYKIIEKRQSVAFWCNPISGHATLYWYQQILGQGPKLLIQFQNNGVVDDSQLPKDRFSAERLKGVDSTLKIQPAKLEDSAVYLCASSLGGKYEQYFGPGTRLTVT.

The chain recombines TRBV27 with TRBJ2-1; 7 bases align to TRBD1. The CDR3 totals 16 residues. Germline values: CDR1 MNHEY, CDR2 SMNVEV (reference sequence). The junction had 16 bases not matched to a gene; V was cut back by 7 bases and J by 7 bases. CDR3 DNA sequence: TGTGCCAGCACCTGGGGTAGGGAGACAGGGTTGAATGAGCAGTTCTTC. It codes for CASTWGRETGLNEQFF.

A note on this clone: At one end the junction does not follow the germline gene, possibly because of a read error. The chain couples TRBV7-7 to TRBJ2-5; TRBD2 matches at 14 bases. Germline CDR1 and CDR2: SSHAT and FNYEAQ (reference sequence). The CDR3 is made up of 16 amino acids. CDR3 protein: CASSSTSGGAKETQYF. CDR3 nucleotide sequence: TGTGCTAGCAGCTCGACTAGCGGGGGGGCTAAGGAGACCCAGTACTTC.

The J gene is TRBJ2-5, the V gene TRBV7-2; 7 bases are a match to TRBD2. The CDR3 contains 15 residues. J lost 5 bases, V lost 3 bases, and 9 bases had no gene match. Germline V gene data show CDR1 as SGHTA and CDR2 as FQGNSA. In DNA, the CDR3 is TGTGCCAGCAGCTTTTTATTGGGGCGGGAGGAGACCCAGTACTTC. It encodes CASSFLLGREETQYF.

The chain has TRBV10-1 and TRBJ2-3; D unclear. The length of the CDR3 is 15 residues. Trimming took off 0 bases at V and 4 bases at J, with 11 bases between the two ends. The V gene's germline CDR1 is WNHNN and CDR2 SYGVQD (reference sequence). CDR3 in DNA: TGCGCCAGCAGTGAGTCGTTGTCTGGAGCAGATACGCAGTATTTT. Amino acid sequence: CASSESLSGADTQYF.

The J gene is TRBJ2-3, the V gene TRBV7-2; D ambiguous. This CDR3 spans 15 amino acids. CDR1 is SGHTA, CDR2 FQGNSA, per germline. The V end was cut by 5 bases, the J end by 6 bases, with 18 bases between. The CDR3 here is CASSLGGQSHDTQYF. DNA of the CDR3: TGTGCCAGCAGCCTGGGTGGGCAGTCTCATGATACGCAGTATTTT.

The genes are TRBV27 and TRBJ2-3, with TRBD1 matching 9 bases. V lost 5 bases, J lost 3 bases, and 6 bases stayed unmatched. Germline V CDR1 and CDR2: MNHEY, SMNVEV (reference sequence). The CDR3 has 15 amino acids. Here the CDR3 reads CASSPPGTGTDTQYF. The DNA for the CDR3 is TGTGCCAGCAGTCCCCCCGGGACAGGGACAGATACGCAGTATTTT.

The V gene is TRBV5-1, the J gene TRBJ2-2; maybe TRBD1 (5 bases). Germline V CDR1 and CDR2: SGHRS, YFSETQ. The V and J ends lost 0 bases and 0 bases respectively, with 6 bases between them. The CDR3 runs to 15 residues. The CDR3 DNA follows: TGCGCCAGCAGCTTGGGCAGGGCGAACACCGGGGAGCTGTTTTTT. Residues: CASSLGRANTGELFF.

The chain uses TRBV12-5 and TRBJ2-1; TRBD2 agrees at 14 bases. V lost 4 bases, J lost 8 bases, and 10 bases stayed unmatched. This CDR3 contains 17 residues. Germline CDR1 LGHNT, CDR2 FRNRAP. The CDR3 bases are TGTGCTAGTGGTTCCCCGTCAGGGACTAGCGGGAGCTATGAGCAGTTCTTC. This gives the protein CASGSPSGTSGSYEQFF.

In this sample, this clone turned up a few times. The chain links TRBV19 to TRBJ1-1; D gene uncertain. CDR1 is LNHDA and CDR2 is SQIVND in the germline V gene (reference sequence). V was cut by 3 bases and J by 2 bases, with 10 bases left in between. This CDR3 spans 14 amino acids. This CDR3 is CASSIQHLNTEAFF. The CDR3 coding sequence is TGTGCCAGTAGTATTCAACACCTTAACACTGAAGCTTTCTTT.

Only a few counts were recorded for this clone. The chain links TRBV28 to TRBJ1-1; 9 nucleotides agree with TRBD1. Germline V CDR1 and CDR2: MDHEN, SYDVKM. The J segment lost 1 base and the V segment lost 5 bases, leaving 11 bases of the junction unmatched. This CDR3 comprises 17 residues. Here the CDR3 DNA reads TGTGCCAGCAGTCCCAGGACAGGGGATGCGGCGAACACTGAAGCTTTCTTT. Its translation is CASSPRTGDAANTEAFF. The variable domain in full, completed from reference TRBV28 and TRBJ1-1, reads DVKVTQSSRYLVKRTGEKVFLECVQDMDHENMFWYRQDPGLGLRLIYFSYDVKMKEKGDIPEGYSVSREKKERFSLILESASTNQTSMYLCASSPRTGDAANTEAFFGQGTRLTVV.

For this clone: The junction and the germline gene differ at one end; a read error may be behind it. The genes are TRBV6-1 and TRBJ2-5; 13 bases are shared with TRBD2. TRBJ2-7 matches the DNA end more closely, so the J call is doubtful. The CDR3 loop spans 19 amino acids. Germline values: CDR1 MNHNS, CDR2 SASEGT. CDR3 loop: CASREAQGLAGPWRYEQYF. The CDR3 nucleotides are TGTGCCAGCCGTGAGGCCCAGGGACTAGCGGGGCCTTGGCGCTACGAGCAGTACTTC.